These 8 T cell receptor beta chains were all obtained from the same sample, sequenced in a study of cytomegalovirus exposure and HLA in healthy donors. The primer mix had 60 Vbeta and 13 Jbeta primers. Generated by immunoSEQ multiplex PCR, the TCRdb table keeps only in-frame clones and is missing some. The data contain about 110,000 clones, approximately 70% of them singletons. The specimen was PBMCs. The receptors derive from a young man in good health and CMV-seropositive.

This chain connects TRBV10-3 to TRBJ2-7, with 7 bases aligning to TRBD2. Germline trimming cut 8 bases from V and 1 base from J; bases unmatched to any gene: 11. Germline CDR1 and CDR2: ENHRY and SYGVKD. This CDR3 region has 15 residues. The CDR3 here is CAIESGGTASYEQYV. DNA for the CDR3: TGTGCCATCGAATCCGGGGGGACGGCGTCCTACGAGCAGTACGTC.

The chain employs TRBV28 and TRBJ1-1; D might be TRBD1 (5 bases). Germline V lookup: CDR1 MDHEN, CDR2 SYDVKM. The CDR3 has 17 amino acids. Trimming removed 8 bases at V and 5 bases at J, with 27 bases between. CDR3 bases: TGTGCCAGCCGACCTGGGGCGAGGATGCCTCAAACGACTGAAGCTTTCTTT. Translation: CASRPGARMPQTTEAFF.

The chain links TRBV7-9 to TRBJ1-1; TRBD1 agrees at 12 bases. The CDR3 has 17 residues. Germline-derived CDR1 and CDR2 are SEHNR and FQNEAQ (reference sequence). The ends lost 8 bases at V and 1 base at J; junction bases unmatched: 11. CDR3 in amino acids: CASEYRDRGPTNTEAFF. CDR3 coding DNA: TGTGCCAGCGAATACCGGGACAGGGGGCCAACGAACACTGAAGCTTTCTTT.

The chain couples TRBV19 to TRBJ1-5; D gene unclear. Trimming removed 3 bases from V and 1 base from J, with 13 bases in between. Germline V gene lookup returns CDR1 LNHDA and CDR2 SQIVND (reference sequence). The CDR3 covers 16 residues. This CDR3 reads CASSIGSFGSNQPQHF. CDR3 coding DNA: TGTGCCAGTAGTATCGGGTCGTTCGGGAGCAATCAGCCCCAGCATTTT.

This chain joins TRBV5-3 and TRBJ2-1; 8 bases are shared with TRBD2. TRBV5-3 qualifies as an ORF whose function is uncertain. Trimming cost V 4 bases and J 4 bases; bases outside gene matches: 10. CDR3 size: 16 residues. This CDR3 reads CARSKLAEGWYNEQFF. CDR3 bases: TGTGCCAGAAGCAAACTAGCGGAGGGGTGGTACAATGAGCAGTTCTTC.

This chain joins TRBV2 and TRBJ2-1; D is uncertain. CDR1 SNHLY and CDR2 FYNNEI come from the germline V gene. V lost 9 bases, J lost 4 bases, and 7 bases lay in between. The CDR3 sequence is 11 residues long. The CDR3 loop is CARQMYNEQFF. CDR3 nucleotide sequence: TGTGCCAGACAGATGTACAATGAGCAGTTCTTC. Full variable domain (missing parts from reference TRBV2 and TRBJ2-1): EPEVTQTPSHQVTQMGQEVILRCVPISNHLYFYWYRQILGQKVEFLVSFYNNEISEKSEIFDDQFSVERPDGSNFTLKIRSTKLEDSAMYFCARQMYNEQFFGPGTRLTVL.

The gene calls are TRBV10-1 and TRBJ2-1; D remains unclear. Germline loops: CDR1 WNHNN, CDR2 SYGVQD (reference sequence). There are 13 residues in the CDR3. Trimming removed 3 bases from V and 8 bases from J, with 11 bases in between. CDR3 nucleotides: TGCGCCAGCAGTGAAAACTCTATCGATGAGCAGTTCTTC. Its protein product is CASSENSIDEQFF.

The rearrangement joins TRBV4-3 to TRBJ1-1; 7 nucleotides agree with TRBD1. The CDR3 runs 15 residues. After removal of 0 bases from V and 8 bases from J, the junction contained 9 bases not matched to a gene. Germline assignment: CDR1 LGHNA and CDR2 YSLEER. The CDR3 sequence: CASSQERTGAREAFF. In nucleotides, the CDR3 is TGCGCCAGCAGCCAAGAACGAACAGGGGCGAGAGAAGCTTTCTTT.